The 8 T cell receptor beta chains listed next were all sequenced from one sample in a study of naive and memory T cell subsets. An equimolar mix of two oligonucleotides served as the beta constant-region primer for TRBC1 and TRBC2. Via MiXCR, TCRdb re-called the UMI-ligation and nested PCR reads, giving one row per CDR3 protein. In the table there are some 150,000 distinct CDR3 sequences, about 17% of which are singletons. The specimen sequenced was naive CD4+ T cells from blood. The receptor set was obtained from a human donor in good health.

This clonotype was counted a few times. The chain links TRBV7-8 to TRBJ2-1, with a possible D match to TRBD2 (6 bases). The V gene's germline CDR1 is SGHVS and CDR2 FQNEAQ. The V end was cut by 10 bases, the J end by 9 bases, with 22 bases between. This CDR3 is 14 amino acids long. The CDR3 coding sequence is TGTGCCATCCATCGTCGGTCAGCGGGTAGTGAGCAGTTCTTC. Translated: CAIHRRSAGSEQFF. The whole variable domain, remainder taken from reference TRBV7-8 and TRBJ2-1, is GAGVSQSPRYKVAKRGQDVALRCDPISGHVSLFWYQQALGQGPEFLTYFQNEAQLDKSGLPSDRFFAERPEGSVSTLKIQRTQQEDSAVYLCAIHRRSAGSEQFFGPGTRLTVL.

The gene calls are TRBV12-3 or TRBV12-4 and TRBJ2-7; D might be TRBD1 (5 bases). This CDR3 region has 14 residues. V lost 6 bases and J 2 bases, leaving 14 bases between the germline ends. The CDR3 loop reads CASRLDNHAYEQYF. In DNA, the CDR3 is TGTGCCAGCAGACTGGACAACCATGCCTACGAGCAGTACTTC.

This clonotype has more than one count but fewer than ten. The V gene is TRBV3-1, the J gene TRBJ2-3; possibly TRBD2 for D (8 bases). The germline V gene encodes CDR1 LGHDT and CDR2 YNNKEL (reference sequence). Trimming pared 5 bases from V and 1 base from J, leaving 22 bases between. CDR3 length equals 18 residues. The CDR3 sequence is CASSSTSGRTGGTDTQYF. In DNA, the CDR3 is TGTGCCAGCAGCTCTACTAGCGGAAGAACAGGGGGCACAGATACGCAGTATTTT.

This clonotype has more than one count but fewer than ten. The chain is built from TRBV29-1 and TRBJ2-3, with TRBD1 identical over 7 bases. In germline, CDR1 is SQVTM, CDR2 ANQGSEA. This CDR3 contains 16 residues. Trimming took 7 bases from V and 0 from J; bases not matched to a gene: 13. The CDR3 spells CSAILPGQTSTDTQYF. The CDR3 nucleotides are TGCAGCGCCATCCTCCCGGGACAGACTAGCACAGATACGCAGTATTTT.

This clonotype has more than one count but fewer than ten. This sequence joins TRBV20-1 and TRBJ1-1, with D possibly TRBD1 on 5 matching bases. The CDR3 has 16 residues. V was cut by 0 bases and J by 1 base, with 15 bases left in between. Per germline, CDR1 DFQATT and CDR2 SNEGSKA (reference sequence). Here the CDR3 DNA reads TGCAGTGCTAGAGATCAGGCGGCAGGGAGGAACACTGAAGCTTTCTTT. Its translation: CSARDQAAGRNTEAFF.

V is TRBV10-3 and J is TRBJ2-1, with D uncertain. V lost 4 bases, J lost 4 bases, and 11 bases lay in between. Looked up from germline, CDR1 is ENHRY and CDR2 is SYGVKD. The CDR3 is 14 residues long. The CDR3 coding sequence is TGTGCCATCAGTGCGTCAGTAAGTTACAATGAGCAGTTCTTC. It specifies CAISASVSYNEQFF.

The V call is TRBV4-1, the J call TRBJ1-6; D unresolved. The V gene's germline CDR1 is MGHRA and CDR2 YSYEKL. CDR3 length: 13 amino acids. V was pared by 4 bases and J by 8 bases, with 9 bases between. This chain's CDR3 is CASSRRRDSPLHF. CDR3 nucleotides: TGCGCCAGCAGCCGAAGACGGGATTCACCCCTCCACTTT.

This clonotype was detected only a few times. CDR3 sequence reads: CASSSREGWTQYF. DNA for the CDR3: TGTGCCAGCAGTTCTCGAGAGGGCTGGACCCAGTACTTC. The V gene is TRBV12-3 or TRBV12-4, the J gene TRBJ2-5; D is possibly TRBD2 (5 bases). V lost 4 bases and J lost 7, with 13 bases in between. The CDR3 sequence is 13 residues long.